One and the same sample provided the 5 T cell receptor beta chains below, sequenced in a study of CD8 T cells in Susac syndrome. Random hexamers primed reverse transcription of about 0.45 to 1 ug RNA. MiXCR, run by TCRdb on the immunoSEQ multiplex PCR reads, gives a single entry per CDR3 protein. Among fewer than 200,000 distinct CDR3 sequences listed, 85% to 95% were seen once. Specimen: CD8+ T cells from PBMCs. These receptors were obtained from a human donor with multiple sclerosis.

V and J are TRBV29-1 and TRBJ2-1; 10 bases align to TRBD2. CDR1 and CDR2 (germline): SQVTM, ANQGSEA. After removal of 7 bases from V and 9 bases from J, the junction contained 27 bases not matched to a gene. The CDR3 is 19 amino acids. The CDR3 DNA reads as TGCAGCGACCTGGATGGGGCTAGCGGGAGTGTTTCAACCGCCGGTGAGCAGTTCTTC. Translating gives CSDLDGASGSVSTAGEQFF.

The chain carries TRBV6-5 and TRBJ1-1; the D is unclear. There are 15 residues in the CDR3. V shed 3 bases and J shed 0 bases, with 11 bases lying between them. Germline-derived CDR1 and CDR2 are MNHEY and SVGAGI. The CDR3 loop is CASSYLGRMNTEAFF. CDR3 DNA: TGTGCCAGCAGTTATCTAGGGCGGATGAACACTGAAGCTTTCTTT.

This chain links TRBV7-8 with TRBJ2-7; 10 nucleotides align to TRBD1. Germline V CDR1 and CDR2: SGHVS, FQNEAQ. With 2 bases clipped from V and 2 bases from J, the junction kept 3 bases outside the gene matches. The CDR3 is made up of 15 amino acids. The CDR3 nucleotides read TGTGCCAGCAGCTTACCGGGACAGGGGACCTACGAGCAGTACTTC. It codes for CASSLPGQGTYEQYF. The variable domain in full, completed from reference TRBV7-8 and TRBJ2-7, reads GAGVSQSPRYKVAKRGQDVALRCDPISGHVSLFWYQQALGQGPEFLTYFQNEAQLDKSGLPSDRFFAERPEGSVSTLKIQRTQQEDSAVYLCASSLPGQGTYEQYFGPGTRLTVT.

The chain links TRBV12-5 to TRBJ1-2; D call uncertain. In germline, CDR1 is LGHNT, CDR2 FRNRAP. Trimming left V 7 bases short and J 0 bases short, with 15 bases between. The CDR3 loop spans 15 amino acids. Written as DNA, the CDR3 is TGTGCTAGTGTCCCTGGACCGTTAGCTAACTATGGCTACACCTTC. It yields the protein CASVPGPLANYGYTF. Looking up the rest from reference TRBV12-5 and TRBJ1-2 gives the full variable domain: DARVTQTPRHKVTEMGQEVTMRCQPILGHNTVFWYRQTMMQGLELLAYFRNRAPLDDSGMPKDRFSAEMPDATLATLKIQPSEPRDSAVYFCASVPGPLANYGYTFGSGTRLTVV.

This clonotype has just one count. V usage is TRBV5-1 and J usage is TRBJ2-7; the match to TRBD1 covers 7 bases. Germline CDR1 and CDR2: SGHRS and YFSETQ. Trimming cost V 0 bases and J 4 bases; bases outside gene matches: 10. The CDR3 is made up of 16 amino acids. The CDR3 spells CASSLVRDSSDYEQYF. The CDR3 region has the DNA TGCGCCAGCAGCTTGGTTAGGGACAGTAGCGATTACGAGCAGTACTTC.